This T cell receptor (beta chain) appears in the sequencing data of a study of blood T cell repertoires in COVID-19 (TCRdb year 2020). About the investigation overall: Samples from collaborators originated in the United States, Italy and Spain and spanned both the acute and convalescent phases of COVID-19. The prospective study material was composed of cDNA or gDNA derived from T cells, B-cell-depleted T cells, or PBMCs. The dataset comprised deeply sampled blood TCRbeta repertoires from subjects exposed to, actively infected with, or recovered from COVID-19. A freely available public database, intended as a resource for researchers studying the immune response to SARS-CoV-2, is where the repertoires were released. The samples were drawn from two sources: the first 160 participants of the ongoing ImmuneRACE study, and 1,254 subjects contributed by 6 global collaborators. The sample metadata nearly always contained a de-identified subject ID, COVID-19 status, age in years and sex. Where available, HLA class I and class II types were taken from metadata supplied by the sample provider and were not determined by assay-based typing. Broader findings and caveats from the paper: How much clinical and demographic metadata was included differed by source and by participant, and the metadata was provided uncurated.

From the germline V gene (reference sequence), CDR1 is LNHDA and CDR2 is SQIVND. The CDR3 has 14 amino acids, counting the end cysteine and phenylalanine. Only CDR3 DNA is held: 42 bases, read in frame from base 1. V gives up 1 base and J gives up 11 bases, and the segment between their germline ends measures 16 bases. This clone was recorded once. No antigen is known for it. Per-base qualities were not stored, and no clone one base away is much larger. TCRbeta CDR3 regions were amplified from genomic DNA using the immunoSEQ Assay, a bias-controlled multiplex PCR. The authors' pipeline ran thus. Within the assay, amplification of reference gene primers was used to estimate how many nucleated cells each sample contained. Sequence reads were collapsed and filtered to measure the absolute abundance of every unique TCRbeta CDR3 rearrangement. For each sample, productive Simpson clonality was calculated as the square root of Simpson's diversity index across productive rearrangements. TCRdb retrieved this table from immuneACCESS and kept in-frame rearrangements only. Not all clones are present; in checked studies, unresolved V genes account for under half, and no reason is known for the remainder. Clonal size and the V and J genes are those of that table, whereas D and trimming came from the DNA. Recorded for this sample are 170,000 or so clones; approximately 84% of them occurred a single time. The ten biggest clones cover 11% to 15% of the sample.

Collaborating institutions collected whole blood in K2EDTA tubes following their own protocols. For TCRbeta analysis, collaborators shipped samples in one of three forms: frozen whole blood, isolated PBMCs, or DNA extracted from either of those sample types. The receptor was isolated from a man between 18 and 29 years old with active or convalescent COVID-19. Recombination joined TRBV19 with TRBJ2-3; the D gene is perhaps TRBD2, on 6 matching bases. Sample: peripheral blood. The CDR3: CASSIGRDSGEQYF. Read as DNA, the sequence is TGTGCCAGTAGTATAGGCCGGGACTCGGGGGAGCAGTATTTT.